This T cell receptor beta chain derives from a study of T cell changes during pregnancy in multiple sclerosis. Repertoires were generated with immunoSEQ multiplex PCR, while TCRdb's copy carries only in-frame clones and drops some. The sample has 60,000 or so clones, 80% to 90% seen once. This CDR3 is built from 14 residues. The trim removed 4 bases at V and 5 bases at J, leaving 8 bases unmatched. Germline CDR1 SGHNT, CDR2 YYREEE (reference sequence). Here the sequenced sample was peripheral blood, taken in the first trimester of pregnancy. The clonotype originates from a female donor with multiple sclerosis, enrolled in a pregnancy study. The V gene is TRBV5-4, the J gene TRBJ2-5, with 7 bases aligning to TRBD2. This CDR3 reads CASSEEAGRETQYF. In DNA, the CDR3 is TGTGCCAGCAGCGAGGAAGCGGGGCGGGAGACCCAGTACTTC.